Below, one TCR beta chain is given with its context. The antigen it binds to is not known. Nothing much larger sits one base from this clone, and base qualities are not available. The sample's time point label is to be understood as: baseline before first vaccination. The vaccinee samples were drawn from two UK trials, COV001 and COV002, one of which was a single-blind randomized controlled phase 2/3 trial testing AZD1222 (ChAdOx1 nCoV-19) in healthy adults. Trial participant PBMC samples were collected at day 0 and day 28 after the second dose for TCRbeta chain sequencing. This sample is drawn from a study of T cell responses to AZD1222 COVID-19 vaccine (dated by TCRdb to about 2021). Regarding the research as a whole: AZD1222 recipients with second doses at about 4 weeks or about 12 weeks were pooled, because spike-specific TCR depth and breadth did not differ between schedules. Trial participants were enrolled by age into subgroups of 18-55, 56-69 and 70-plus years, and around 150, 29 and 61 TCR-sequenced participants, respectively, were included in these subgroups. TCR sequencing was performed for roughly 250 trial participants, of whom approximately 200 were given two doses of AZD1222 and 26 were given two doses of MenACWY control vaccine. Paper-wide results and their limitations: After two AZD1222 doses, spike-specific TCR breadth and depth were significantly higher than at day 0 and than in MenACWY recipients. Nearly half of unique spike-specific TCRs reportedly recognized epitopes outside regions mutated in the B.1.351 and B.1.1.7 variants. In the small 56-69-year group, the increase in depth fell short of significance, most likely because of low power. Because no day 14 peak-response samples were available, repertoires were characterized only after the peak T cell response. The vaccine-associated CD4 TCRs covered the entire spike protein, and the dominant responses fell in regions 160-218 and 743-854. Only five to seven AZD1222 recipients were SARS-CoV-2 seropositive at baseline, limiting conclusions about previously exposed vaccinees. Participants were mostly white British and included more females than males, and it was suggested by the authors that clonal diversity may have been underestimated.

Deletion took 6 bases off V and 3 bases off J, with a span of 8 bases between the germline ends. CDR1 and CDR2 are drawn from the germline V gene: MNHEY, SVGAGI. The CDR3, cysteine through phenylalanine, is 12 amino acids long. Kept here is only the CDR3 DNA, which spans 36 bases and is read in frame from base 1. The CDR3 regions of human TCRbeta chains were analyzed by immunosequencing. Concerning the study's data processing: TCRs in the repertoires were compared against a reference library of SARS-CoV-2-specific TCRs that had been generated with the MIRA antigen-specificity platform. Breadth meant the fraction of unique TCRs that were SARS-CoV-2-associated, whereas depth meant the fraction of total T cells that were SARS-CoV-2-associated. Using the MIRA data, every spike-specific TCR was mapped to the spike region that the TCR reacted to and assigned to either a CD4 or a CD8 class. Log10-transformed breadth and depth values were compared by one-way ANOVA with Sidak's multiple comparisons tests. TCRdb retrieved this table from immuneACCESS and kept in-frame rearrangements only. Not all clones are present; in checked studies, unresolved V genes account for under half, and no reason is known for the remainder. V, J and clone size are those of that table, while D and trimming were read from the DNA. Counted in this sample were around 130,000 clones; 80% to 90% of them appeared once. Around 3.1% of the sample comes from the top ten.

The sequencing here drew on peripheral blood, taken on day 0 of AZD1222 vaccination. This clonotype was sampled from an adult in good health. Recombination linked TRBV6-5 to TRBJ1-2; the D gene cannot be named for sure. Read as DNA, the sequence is TGTGCCAGCAGCCAGGCGGACTATGGCTACACCTTC. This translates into CASSQADYGYTF.